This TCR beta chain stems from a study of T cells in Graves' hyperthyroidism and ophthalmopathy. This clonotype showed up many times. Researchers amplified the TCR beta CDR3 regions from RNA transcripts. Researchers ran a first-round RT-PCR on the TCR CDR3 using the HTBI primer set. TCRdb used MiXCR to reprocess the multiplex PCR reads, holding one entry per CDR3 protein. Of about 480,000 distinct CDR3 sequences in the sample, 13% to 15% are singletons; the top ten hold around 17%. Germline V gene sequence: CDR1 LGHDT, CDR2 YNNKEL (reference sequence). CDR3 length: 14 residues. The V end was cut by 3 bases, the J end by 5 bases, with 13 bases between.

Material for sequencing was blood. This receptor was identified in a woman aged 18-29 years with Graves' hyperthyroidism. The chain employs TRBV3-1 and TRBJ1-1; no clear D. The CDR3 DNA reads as TGTGCCAGCAGCCAGACAACAGCGGGGACTGAAGCTTTCTTT. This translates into CASSQTTAGTEAFF.